This T cell receptor (beta chain) stems from a study of shared clonotypes between healthy human individuals. Details on this clone: Its antigen is currently unknown.

The protocol was immunoSEQ multiplex PCR, while the TCRdb copy is restricted to in-frame clones and leaves out a portion. Counted here are about 2.2 million clones, around 93% occurring once; the ten biggest clones make up approximately 1.7%. Naive CD8 cells, CD45RO-negative and positively selected for CCR7, excluded terminally differentiated effector memory CD45RA+ cells. The V end was cut by 2 bases, the J end by 11 bases, with 10 bases between. Germline-derived CDR1 and CDR2 are GTSNPN and SVGIG (reference sequence). The CDR3 length is 12 residues. Study results and caveats: Of the naive CD4 clonotypes, around 5% were shared across several donors.

The chain has TRBV30 and TRBJ1-6; D unclear. The source is a man in his late teens or twenties in good health. Some clones in this sample may be carry-over from other donors' samples. The specimen sequenced was naive CD8+ T cells from PBMCs. This CDR3 is CAWSPSRTPLHF. The CDR3 nucleotides are TGTGCCTGGAGTCCCTCTCGGACACCCCTCCACTTT.